This TCR beta chain appears in the sequencing data of a study of Ad26.COV2.S vaccination and SARS-CoV-2 variants (dated by TCRdb to 2020 to 2022). A note on the overall study: Donors in the vaccine arm were drawn from COV1001, a multicentre, randomized, double-blind, placebo-controlled phase I-IIa trial testing Ad26.COV2.S in healthy adults. Ad26.COV2.S was administered intramuscularly at a dose of 5x10^10 or 1x10^11 viral particles, either as one shot or as two shots given 56 days apart. The specificity and breadth of SARS-CoV-2-reactive T cell receptors after Ad26.COV2.S vaccination were assessed by TCRbeta repertoire sequencing. The TCR-sequenced set comprised approximately 32 samples: approximately 19 Ad26.COV2.S vaccine recipients, 5 placebo recipients and 8 SARS-CoV-2 convalescent individuals. Trial participants were randomized into five groups of five, in which low-dose or high-dose Ad26.COV2.S was given once or twice, or placebo was given on both occasions. Investigators did not know the trial group allocation while performing experiments and assessing outcomes.

Study-level results and caveats: After vaccination, substantial breadth of spike-specific CD8+ and CD4+ T cell responses was reported. Comparing responses between vaccine doses or regimens was not something the study was powered to do. Ad26.COV2.S recipients had higher spike-specific TCR breadth than placebo recipients (P = 0.0014). According to the authors, total T cell responses may have been underestimated by the TCR breadth and depth analyses. Vaccine and placebo recipients had similar non-spike TCR breadth, a finding consistent with the vaccine containing only spike.

Note on this clone: It has no known antigen specificity. No base quality values were provided; no much bigger clone lies one nucleotide off.

From a lookup of the germline V gene, CDR1 and CDR2 are LGHNA and YNFKEQ. The CDR3 starts with the cysteine, ends with the phenylalanine, and has 15 residues. Solely the CDR3 DNA is kept, with 45 bases framed from the first base. V has 0 bases trimmed and J has 5 bases trimmed; junction bases matching no gene number 4. The treatment or condition label of this sample denotes: around 19 received Ad26.COV2.S at low or high dose, single or two shots; roughly five received placebo; per-sample allocation not given. For vaccine and placebo recipients, the sequenced repertoires came from samples collected on day 63 after the first injection. In Cohort 1b, some 25 adults aged 18-55 years were enrolled at a single site in Boston, USA, between 29 July and 7 August 2020. Ad26.COV2.S consisted of a replication-incompetent adenovirus type 26 vector by which a prefusion-stabilized SARS-CoV-2 spike protein from the original Wuhan strain was expressed.

The immunoSEQ Assay was used to sequence TCRbeta CDR3 regions. After extraction, genomic DNA underwent amplification by bias-controlled multiplex PCR, followed by high-throughput sequencing. Per the original workflow: To quantify the absolute abundance of every unique TCRbeta CDR3 region, sequences were collapsed and filtered. T cell fraction was estimated by normalizing TCRbeta template counts to usable DNA, with usable DNA measured through amplification of reference genes found in all nucleated cells. Repertoire TCRs were annotated as SARS-CoV-2-specific when V gene, CDR3 amino acid sequence and J gene were exactly matched to a known reactive TCR set. MIRA supplied the reference SARS-CoV-2 TCR set, which was filtered for enrichment in COVID-19-positive ImmuneCODE repertoires so that public or cross-reactive TCRs were removed. Drawing on the MIRA antigens, annotated TCRs were analysed further at the level of specific ORF or position within ORF. Breadth was defined as the number of annotated unique rearrangements divided by the total number of unique productive rearrangements, and depth was defined as the summed frequency of the annotated unique rearrangements. Group comparisons of TCR breadth used two-sided Wilcoxon rank-sum tests. What TCRdb holds here is the immuneACCESS table cut down to in-frame rearrangements. Part of the clones is not present; checked against another copy, under half of the missing clones reflect an unresolved V gene, and the others are unexplained. V, J and clone size are taken as reported in that table, and D and trimming were inferred from the DNA itself. This sample gives fewer than 400,000 clones in total; roughly 90% of them show up just once. Of the sample, over 5% is held by the ten largest clones.

The specimen was peripheral blood, collected in a trial of Ad26.COV2.S vaccine versus placebo. The sequence was collected from a person between 18 and 60 years old who received the Ad26.COV2.S COVID-19 vaccine or a placebo. The rearrangement joined TRBV4-2 to TRBJ2-4; 7 central nucleotides agree with TRBD1. The CDR3 in this case is CASSQDLDRQNIQYF. The nucleotides are TGTGCCAGCAGCCAAGATTTGGACAGGCAAAACATTCAGTACTTC.